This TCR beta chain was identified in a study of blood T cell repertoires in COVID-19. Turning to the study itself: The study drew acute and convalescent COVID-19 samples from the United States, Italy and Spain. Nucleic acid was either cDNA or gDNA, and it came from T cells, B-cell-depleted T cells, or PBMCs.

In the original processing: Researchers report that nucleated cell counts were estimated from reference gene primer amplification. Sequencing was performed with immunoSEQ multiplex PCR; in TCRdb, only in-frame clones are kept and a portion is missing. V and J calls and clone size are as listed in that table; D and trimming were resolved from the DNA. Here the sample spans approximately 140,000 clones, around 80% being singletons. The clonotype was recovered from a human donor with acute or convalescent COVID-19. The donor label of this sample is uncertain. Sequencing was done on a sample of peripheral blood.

The CDR3 reads CATRRDTANYGYTF. In DNA form, the CDR3 reads TGTGCCACCAGACGGGACACAGCTAACTATGGCTACACCTTC. The chain uses TRBV15 and TRBJ1-2, with D perhaps TRBD1 (6 bases). In germline, CDR1 is LNHNV, CDR2 YYDKDF (reference sequence). This CDR3 is 14 amino acids long. V was shortened by 6 bases and J by 0 bases, with 11 bases between the two germline ends.